The rows below give T cell receptor beta chains drawn from one sample of a study of tumor T cells in aggressive B-cell lymphoma. Data came from immunoSEQ multiplex PCR; TCRdb stores just in-frame clones and leaves some out. Among about 4,600 clones listed, 81% were seen once. Input material: tumor tissue. These receptors were taken from an adult with diffuse large B cell lymphoma. The CDR3 runs from the conserved cysteine through the conserved F or W. D genes are given only for firm matches. Part of the rows lack a size; the others show once, few, many or a class for expanded clones.

clone_size d_call j_call v_call cdr3_nt cdr3_aa
. TRBD1 TRBJ1-2 TRBV28 TGTGCCAGCAGTTCCCCCGGTTCCCCGGGACAGGGGTTTGGCTACACCTTC CASSSPGSPGQGFGYTF
. TRBD1 TRBJ2-7 TRBV19 TGTGTCAGTAGTGTCGCCCCGGGACAGTCCTACGAGCAGTACTTC CVSSVAPGQSYEQYF
. TRBD1 TRBJ1-2 TRBV5-1 TGCGCCAGCAGCCAGGGACAGCCCGGTACCGGCTACACCTTC CASSQGQPGTGYTF
. TRBD1 TRBJ1-5 TRBV28 TGTGCCATTACAGGGGGGATCGGGAGCAATCAGCCCCAGCATTTT CAITGGIGSNQPQHF
. TRBD1 TRBJ1-1 TRBV7-9 TGTGCCAGCAGCTTCGACAGGGGCACTGAAGCTTTCTTT CASSFDRGTEAFF
few TRBD2 TRBJ2-7 TRBV7-2 TGTGCCAGCAGATCGAGCGGGAGCAACGAGCAGTACTTC CASRSSGSNEQYF
few . TRBJ2-7 TRBV28 TGTGCCAGCAGTCTCTTCGGGGATAAAAACCCTTACGAGCAGTACTTC CASSLFGDKNPYEQYF
. TRBD1 TRBJ2-7 TRBV7-9 TGTGCCAGCAGCCAATCGGGACAGGGTCGAACCGAGCAGTACTTC CASSQSGQGRTEQYF
few . TRBJ1-4 TRBV28 TGTGCCAGCAGTTCTTATAATGAAAAACTGTTTTTT CASSSYNEKLFF
. TRBD1 TRBJ2-7 TRBV27 TGTGCCAGCAGTTTCATGAGGACAGGGAAGTACGAGCAGTACTTC CASSFMRTGKYEQYF
. TRBD1 TRBJ1-4 TRBV7-9 TGTGCCAGCAGCTTTGGGGACAGGGCCGTTAATGAAAAACTGTTTTTT CASSFGDRAVNEKLFF
few . TRBJ1-1 TRBV29-1 TGCAGCGTTGATGGGCAGGGAAGGGTGACTGAAGCTTTCTTT CSVDGQGRVTEAFF
. TRBD2 TRBJ2-5 TRBV27 TGTGCCAGCAGTTTATGGGGAGGGGCTATCTCCCAAGAGACCCAGTACTTC CASSLWGGAISQETQYF
. . TRBJ2-2 TRBV21-1 TGTGCCAGCAGTACCCGGGACAGTGGACCCGGGGAGCTGTTTTTT CASSTRDSGPGELFF
few . TRBJ1-1 TRBV2 TGTGCCAGCAGTGAATGGGAGGGGAACACTGAAGCTTTCTTT CASSEWEGNTEAFF
. TRBD2 TRBJ2-1 TRBV16 TGTGCCAGCAGCCAATTGGTACTAGCGGGAGGAAATGAGCAGTTCTTC CASSQLVLAGGNEQFF
. TRBD2 TRBJ2-3 TRBV28 TGTGCCAGCAGCTTACAGGGGATAGCGGGGGGCACAGATACGCAGTATTTT CASSLQGIAGGTDTQYF
. . TRBJ2-5 TRBV10-3 TGTGCCATCAGTGAGGGGGACTCCGACGGGGAGACCCAGTACTTC CAISEGDSDGETQYF
. . TRBJ2-2 TRBV28 TGTGCCAGCAGCTTCGCGGGCCGGGGGACCGGGGAGCTGTTTTTT CASSFAGRGTGELFF
. . TRBJ1-1 TRBV7-2 TGTGCCAGCAGCTCCGGGATGAACACTGAAGCTTTCTTT CASSSGMNTEAFF
. . TRBJ2-1 TRBV20-1 TGCAGTGCTGCCTATAATGAGCAGTTCTTC CSAAYNEQFF
. TRBD1 TRBJ1-4 TRBV11-3 TGTGCCAGCAGCATGGGACAGGGGGTAGGTTGTGAAAAACTGTTTTTT CASSMGQGVGCEKLFF
. TRBD1 TRBJ1-2 TRBV27 TGTGCCAGCAGTCTCGGGACAGGGAAGTATGGCTACACCTTC CASSLGTGKYGYTF
. TRBD1 TRBJ1-3 TRBV30 TGTGCCTGGGGACAGGGGGTCAACTCTGGAAACACCATATATTTT CAWGQGVNSGNTIYF
. TRBD2 TRBJ2-7 TRBV28 TGTGCCACGACTAGCGGGAGATACGAGCAGTACTTC CATTSGRYEQYF
few . TRBJ1-5 TRBV4-3 TGCGCCAGCAGCCAAGATATTAGCAATCAGCCCCAGCATTTT CASSQDISNQPQHF
once . TRBJ1-2 TRBV28 TGTGCCAGCAGTTTATCGGGACTGAAGTCCGGGGGTAACTATGGCTACACCTTC CASSLSGLKSGGNYGYTF
. . TRBJ2-1 TRBV7-9 TGTGCCAGCAGCACCCAGAACCCAGGGGAAACCTCCTACAATGAGCAGTTCTTC CASSTQNPGETSYNEQFF
. . TRBJ2-3 TRBV27 TGTGCCAGCTCACCCCTCCTCTCGGTAGATTTAATCACAGATACGCAGTATTTT CASSPLLSVDLITDTQYF
few TRBD1 TRBJ1-1 TRBV4-1 TGCGCCAGCAGCCCTATAAGGGGGGACAGTGAAGCTTTCTTT CASSPIRGDSEAFF
. . TRBJ1-1 TRBV18 TGTGCCAGCTCACCAAGCGAGGATACTGAAGCTTTCTTT CASSPSEDTEAFF
. TRBD1 TRBJ1-6 TRBV6-1 TGTGCCAGCAGTGAAGAGGGGACAGGGGCTGGGGATTCACCCCTCCACTTT CASSEEGTGAGDSPLHF
few . TRBJ2-7 TRBV28 TGTGCCAGCAGTTTGCGACGTTGGAGGCCATCCTACGAGCAGTACTTC CASSLRRWRPSYEQYF
. . TRBJ1-1 TRBV30 TGTGCCTGTACTCCCTTGGGGAGGAGCACTGAAGCTTTCTTT CACTPLGRSTEAFF
. . TRBJ1-1 TRBV6-1 TGTGCCAGCAGTGGAATGGACTCGAACACTGAAGCTTTCTTT CASSGMDSNTEAFF
. TRBD2 TRBJ2-5 TRBV7-7 TGTGCTAGCAGCTTAGTGGGAGGGCCGTCCGAGACCCAGTACTTC CASSLVGGPSETQYF
few TRBD1 TRBJ2-7 TRBV14 TGTGCCAGCAGCCCGACAGGGATCGAGCAGTACTTC CASSPTGIEQYF
. . TRBJ1-1 TRBV18 TGTGCCAGCTCACCAGTGGAGGAGGCTGAAGCTTTCTTT CASSPVEEAEAFF
. . TRBJ2-7 TRBV11-3 TGTGCCAGCAGCTTAAGGGACTCCGGAAAGCAGTACTTC CASSLRDSGKQYF
. . TRBJ1-2 TRBV18 TGTGCCAGCTCACCAAGCCGGGACTTCTACACCTTC CASSPSRDFYTF
few . TRBJ2-7 TRBV18 TGTGCCAGCTCACAGACAGAGGAGCTCTCCTACGAGCAGTACTTC CASSQTEELSYEQYF
. . TRBJ1-1 TRBV6-5 TGTGCCAGCAGCTACGGACTGTTGGCTTTCTTT CASSYGLLAFF
. . TRBJ1-6 TRBV7-2 TGTGCCAGCAGCTTGTCGGGGGATTCACCCCTCCACTTT CASSLSGDSPLHF
. . TRBJ1-3 TRBV27 TGTGCCAGCAGTCCAGGGACGGGACTCCCGGGAAACACCATATATTTT CASSPGTGLPGNTIYF
. . TRBJ2-5 TRBV5-6 TGTGCCAGCAGCTCTCCTCCGCAAGAGACCCAGTACTTC CASSSPPQETQYF
. TRBD2 TRBJ2-3 TRBV5-5 TGTGCCAGCAGCTTCCGGCGGCTAGCGGAGACAGATACGCAGTATTTT CASSFRRLAETDTQYF
. . TRBJ1-6 TRBV7-7 TGTGCTAGCAGCTTGGACAGAAATTCACCCCTCCACTTT CASSLDRNSPLHF
. . TRBJ2-3 TRBV19 TGTGCCACCAGGGGCCCCCCCCCAGATACGCAGTATTTT CATRGPPPDTQYF
. TRBD1 TRBJ1-5 TRBV2 TGTGCCAGCAGTTGGACAGGGGGGGACAATCAGCCCCAGCATTTT CASSWTGGDNQPQHF
. . TRBJ1-5 TRBV7-2 TGTGCCAGCAGCTTAATCTTCGGTCAGCCCCAGCATTTT CASSLIFGQPQHF
. . TRBJ1-1 TRBV5-1 TGCGCCAGCAGCTTGACAACGAGTTATTCGAACACTAAAGCTTTCTTT CASSLTTSYSNTKAFF
few . TRBJ2-7 TRBV10-2 TGCGCCAGCAGTGAACACAGACTATACGAGCAGTACTTC CASSEHRLYEQYF